The 12 T cell receptor beta chains below all came from one sample that was sequenced in a study of shared clonotypes between healthy human individuals. Terminally differentiated effector memory CD45RA+ cells were excluded from the naive CD8 cells, which were CD45RO-negative and positively selected for CCR7. The data were produced by immunoSEQ multiplex PCR, yet TCRdb's version contains in-frame clones alone and is incomplete. The sample includes around 2.1 million clones, approximately 94% of them seen just once. What was sequenced was naive CD8+ T cells from PBMCs. The receptors come from a man aged 18 to 29 in good health. Some clones in this sample may be carry-over from other donors' samples.

The chain employs TRBV7-9 and TRBJ2-1, with 12 bases that match TRBD2. Germline CDR1 and CDR2: SEHNR and FQNEAQ (reference sequence). The ends lost 3 bases at V and 5 bases at J; junction bases unmatched: 11. This CDR3 contains 18 residues. For the CDR3, the DNA is TGTGCCAGCAGCTTTCCAATCCAGACTAGCGGGAGTCACAATGAGCAGTTCTTC. Its translation: CASSFPIQTSGSHNEQFF.

The rearrangement uses TRBV5-1 and TRBJ1-1; D is unclear. The germline V and J ends were trimmed by 2 bases and 4 bases, with 12 bases remaining between them. Germline assignment: CDR1 SGHRS and CDR2 YFSETQ. This CDR3 is 14 amino acids long. CDR3: CASSFLALGTEAFF. The CDR3 bases are TGCGCCAGCAGCTTCCTTGCACTGGGCACTGAAGCTTTCTTT.

The chain is built from TRBV6-5 and TRBJ2-5; no clear D. This CDR3 is 13 amino acids long. The germline V gene has CDR1 MNHEY and CDR2 SVGAGI. V was trimmed by 0 bases and J by 5 bases, leaving 7 bases between them. CDR3 nucleotides: TGTGCCAGCAGTTACTCCGCCGGCGAGACCCAGTACTTC. Translating gives CASSYSAGETQYF.

This chain joins TRBV11-2 and TRBJ2-5; 13 nucleotides match TRBD2. CDR1 is SGHAT and CDR2 is FQNNGV in the germline V gene. The CDR3 is 18 residues long. V trimming: 4 bases; J trimming: 5 bases; junction bases outside the gene matches: 13. CDR3 in amino acids: CASSSRTSGRPRLETQYF. The CDR3 DNA sequence: TGTGCCAGCAGCTCCCGGACTAGCGGGAGACCTAGGTTGGAGACCCAGTACTTC.

The chain combines TRBV28 with TRBJ1-5; no definite D call. This CDR3 spans 14 amino acids. Trimming cost V 7 bases and J 1 base, with 11 bases left between them. Germline V lookup: CDR1 MDHEN, CDR2 SYDVKM. This CDR3 is CASNSRVSNQPQHF. In DNA, the CDR3 is TGTGCCAGCAACTCGCGGGTAAGCAATCAGCCCCAGCATTTT.

The chain combines TRBV19 with TRBJ2-1, with D perhaps TRBD2 (5 bases). Germline values: CDR1 LNHDA, CDR2 SQIVND (reference sequence). Trimming took 7 bases from V and 0 from J, leaving 16 bases between them. The CDR3 runs to 16 residues. For the CDR3, the DNA is TGTGCCAGTACCCGCGGGCAGTCTACCTCCTACAATGAGCAGTTCTTC. Protein product: CASTRGQSTSYNEQFF.

V gene TRBV28 combines with J gene TRBJ1-5; possible D gene TRBD1, 6 bases. The germline V gene encodes CDR1 MDHEN and CDR2 SYDVKM. CDR3 length: 15 amino acids. Trimming shortened V by 7 bases and J by 2 bases, and 15 bases separated the two germline ends. The CDR3 region has the DNA TGTGCCAGCATTCCTCCGGGACAAGGCAATCAGCCCCAGCATTTT. Protein product: CASIPPGQGNQPQHF.

The J gene is TRBJ2-2, the V gene TRBV7-6, with 11 bases aligning to TRBD2. CDR3 length: 17 residues. With 1 base clipped from V and 4 bases from J, the junction kept 5 bases outside the gene matches. The germline gives CDR1 SGHVS, CDR2 FNYEAQ. The CDR3 DNA is TGTGCCAGCAGCTTAGAAGCTAGCGGGAGGCCCACCGGGGAGCTGTTTTTT. The encoded protein is CASSLEASGRPTGELFF.

The rearrangement joins TRBV10-3 to TRBJ2-1; 9 nucleotides match TRBD2. CDR3 length equals 15 residues. In germline, CDR1 is ENHRY, CDR2 SYGVKD. The V segment lost 4 bases and the J segment 8 bases; nucleotides outside the gene matches: 9. In DNA, the CDR3 is TGTGCCATCAGTGTGACTAGCGGCTCCGGCTATGAGCAGTTCTTC. It specifies CAISVTSGSGYEQFF.

The chain recombines TRBV7-8 with TRBJ1-5, with D maybe TRBD1 (5 bases). This CDR3 comprises 17 residues. The germline V gene encodes CDR1 SGHVS and CDR2 FQNEAQ. V gave up 4 bases and J gave up 4 bases, with 20 bases separating them. CDR3 DNA sequence: TGTGCCAGCAGCTCGAACCGCCGGGACGGACTAAATCAGCCCCAGCATTTT. It specifies CASSSNRRDGLNQPQHF.

The V call is TRBV2, the J call TRBJ2-1, with a tentative D call TRBD2 (6 bases). The CDR3 is made up of 16 amino acids. Trimming left V 2 bases short and J 0 bases short, with 11 bases between. Germline V CDR1 and CDR2: SNHLY, FYNNEI. The DNA for the CDR3 is TGTGCCAGCAGTGAATGGATCGGGGGCTCCTACAATGAGCAGTTCTTC. Its translation is CASSEWIGGSYNEQFF.

This chain links TRBV4-1 with TRBJ2-5; unclear D gene. The germline gives CDR1 MGHRA, CDR2 YSYEKL. CDR3 length equals 11 residues. Trimming left V 5 bases short and J 3 bases short, with 4 bases between. CDR3 coding DNA: TGCGCCAGCAGCAACAAAGAGACCCAGTACTTC. It translates to CASSNKETQYF.